This T cell receptor (beta chain) comes out of a study of cytomegalovirus exposure and HLA in healthy donors. Study outcomes and limitations: Over 150 TCR beta chains were listed as cytomegalovirus-associated. Among TCR sequences, most were rare, though some public TCRs appeared in many donors.

The method was immunoSEQ multiplex PCR; TCRdb's version includes in-frame clones alone and lacks a portion of them. This sample carries approximately 160,000 clones, roughly nine tenths of them seen once, and the ten largest clones take 4% to 5%. A remark on this clone: Its antigen remains unknown.

The CDR3 extends over 16 amino acids. The V gene lost 0 bases and the J gene lost 0 bases, with 9 bases spanning the gap. Germline V lookup: CDR1 SGHRS, CDR2 YFSETQ. The specimen sequenced was PBMCs. The origin of this receptor is a man between 18 and 35 years old in good health and CMV-seropositive. The chain combines TRBV5-1 with TRBJ2-2; D uncertain. CDR3 amino acids: CASSLDPGANTGELFF. For the CDR3, the DNA is TGCGCCAGCAGCTTGGATCCAGGCGCGAACACCGGGGAGCTGTTTTTT.